One and the same sample provided the 26 T cell receptor beta chains below, sequenced in a study of blood T cell repertoires in COVID-19. The table came from immunoSEQ multiplex PCR; TCRdb's copy has only in-frame clones and leaves some out. The table has some 160,000 clones, approximately 84% seen once. Material for sequencing was peripheral blood. These TCRs come from an elderly woman with COVID-19, enrolled during active disease.

The chain employs TRBV5-1 and TRBJ2-1; 12 bases line up with TRBD2. Germline loops: CDR1 SGHRS, CDR2 YFSETQ. Trimming cost V 5 bases and J 1 base; bases outside gene matches: 7. The CDR3 is 17 amino acids. Here the CDR3 reads CASRGGLAGISYNEQFF. CDR3 nucleotides: TGCGCCAGCAGGGGCGGACTAGCGGGAATATCCTACAATGAGCAGTTCTTC.

V and J are TRBV6-2 or TRBV6-3 and TRBJ2-3; 10 bases line up with TRBD2. The CDR3 is 17 residues long. CDR1 and CDR2 from the germline V gene are MNHEY and SVGEGT. With V trimmed by 0 bases and J by 2 bases, 5 bases remained unmatched. The CDR3 DNA reads TGTGCCAGCAGTTACTCACTAGCGGGGCCCTTCACAGATACGCAGTATTTT. This translates into CASSYSLAGPFTDTQYF.

This rearrangement joins TRBV28 to TRBJ2-7, with D possibly being TRBD2 (7 bases). Trimming cost V 2 bases and J 7 bases, with 15 bases left between them. The V gene's germline CDR1 is MDHEN and CDR2 SYDVKM. The length of the CDR3 is 14 residues. The DNA of the CDR3 is TGTGCCAGCAGTTTACCTCGGGGGGCGAGGGAGCAGTACTTC. Residues: CASSLPRGAREQYF.

The rearrangement joins TRBV19 to TRBJ2-1, with 9 bases that match TRBD1. The V segment lost 9 bases and the J segment 8 bases; nucleotides outside the gene matches: 5. Germline V gene data show CDR1 as LNHDA and CDR2 as SQIVND (reference sequence). CDR3 length equals 12 residues. The CDR3 DNA is TGTGCCAGCGGGACAGGGCTGTATGAGCAGTTCTTC. Translating gives CASGTGLYEQFF.

The V and J genes are TRBV7-3 and TRBJ2-5, with 9 bases lining up with TRBD1. The length of the CDR3 is 14 residues. V shed 3 bases and J 5 bases; nucleotides not matched to a gene: 4. Germline values: CDR1 SGHTA, CDR2 FQGTGA. CDR3: CASSFGTGFETQYF. The CDR3 DNA sequence: TGTGCCAGCAGCTTCGGGACAGGGTTCGAGACCCAGTACTTC.

This clone was seen just once. The gene calls are TRBV29-1 and TRBJ2-1; weak D call: TRBD2 (6 bases). Germline V gene data show CDR1 as SQVTM and CDR2 as ANQGSEA. This CDR3 is built from 12 residues. V was clipped by 5 bases and J by 9 bases, with 14 bases between them. CDR3 in amino acids: CSVSQTSLEQFF. The DNA of the CDR3 is TGCAGCGTTTCTCAGACTAGTCTTGAGCAGTTCTTC.

V gene TRBV28 combines with J gene TRBJ1-2; no firm D call. V lost 5 bases and J lost 2, with 9 bases in between. The CDR3 loop spans 13 amino acids. Germline CDR1 is MDHEN and CDR2 is SYDVKM. The CDR3 DNA reads as TGTGCCAGCAGTCCACAGCACAACTATGGCTACACCTTC. It yields the protein CASSPQHNYGYTF.

This chain uses TRBV5-1 with TRBJ1-1; D remains unclear. From germline, CDR1 is SGHRS and CDR2 YFSETQ. The ends were cut back, 0 bases at V and 2 bases at J, with 11 bases in the middle. The CDR3 contains 15 residues. Here the CDR3 DNA reads TGCGCCAGCAGCTTGGCTCAGGTGGTTAACACTGAAGCTTTCTTT. Translating it yields CASSLAQVVNTEAFF.

The chain links TRBV25-1 to TRBJ2-1; 9 nucleotides line up with TRBD1. With 1 base clipped from V and 6 bases from J, the junction kept 7 bases outside the gene matches. Germline values: CDR1 MGHDK, CDR2 SYGVNS. The CDR3 covers 16 residues. CDR3 sequence (DNA): TGTGCCAGCAGTGAATTCTGGGACAGGGTGGCCAATGAGCAGTTCTTC. Residues: CASSEFWDRVANEQFF.

CDR3 bases: TGTGCCAGCAGCTTAGTCGCAGGGGGCTGGGAAAAACTGTTTTTT. It encodes CASSLVAGGWEKLFF. V usage is TRBV7-2 and J usage is TRBJ1-4, with TRBD1 identical over 8 bases. Unmatched junction bases numbered 6, after V lost 1 base and J lost 8 bases. Looked up from germline, CDR1 is SGHTA and CDR2 is FQGNSA. The CDR3 loop spans 15 amino acids.

This sequence joins TRBV19 and TRBJ2-1, with TRBD1 matching 9 bases. Germline CDR1 and CDR2: LNHDA and SQIVND (reference sequence). V trimming: 3 bases; J trimming: 4 bases; junction bases outside the gene matches: 4. The CDR3 is 15 amino acids. The CDR3 loop reads CASSIGTGLYNEQFF. CDR3 in DNA: TGTGCCAGTAGTATTGGGACAGGGCTTTACAATGAGCAGTTCTTC.

J is TRBJ2-3 and V is TRBV29-1; no clear D gene. Germline values: CDR1 SQVTM, CDR2 ANQGSEA. The V end lost 0 bases, the J end lost 4 bases, and 5 bases lay between the germline ends. The CDR3 consists of 12 residues. DNA for the CDR3: TGCAGCGTTGAAGAGATAGCAGATACGCAGTATTTT. Translation gives CSVEEIADTQYF.

The chain links TRBV7-2 to TRBJ2-7, with TRBD2 matching 8 bases. Germline-derived CDR1 and CDR2 are SGHTA and FQGNSA. The V gene end was trimmed by 5 bases and the J gene end by 0 bases; junction bases not matched to a gene: 3. CDR3 length: 14 residues. CDR3 region: CASSPGRGSYEQYF. The CDR3 DNA sequence: TGTGCCAGCAGCCCCGGGAGGGGCTCCTACGAGCAGTACTTC.

The chain couples TRBV28 to TRBJ1-5; TRBD1 might be the D (5 bases). The CDR3 is made up of 17 amino acids. Germline CDR1 MDHEN, CDR2 SYDVKM. Trimming took 4 bases from V and 3 from J, leaving 19 bases between them. CDR3 coding DNA: TGTGCCAGCAGTTCCTCTGGGGGGATGGGACCCAATCAGCCCCAGCATTTT. Amino acid sequence: CASSSSGGMGPNQPQHF.

V and J are TRBV6-6 and TRBJ2-7; 7 positions match TRBD1. The trim removed 5 bases at V and 8 bases at J, leaving 6 bases unmatched. CDR1 is MNHNY, CDR2 SVGAGI, per germline (reference sequence). The CDR3 is made up of 12 amino acids. CDR3 in DNA: TGTGCCAGCAGTCCACAGGGGAGAAAGCAGTACTTC. It encodes CASSPQGRKQYF.

The chain is built from TRBV19 and TRBJ2-1; the match to TRBD2 covers 11 bases. Looked up from germline, CDR1 is LNHDA and CDR2 is SQIVND (reference sequence). The trim removed 4 bases at V and 4 bases at J, leaving 6 bases unmatched. The CDR3 has 16 amino acids. In nucleotides, the CDR3 is TGTGCCAGTAGTACCTTAGCGGGGGGGCGGTACAATGAGCAGTTCTTC. Encoded protein: CASSTLAGGRYNEQFF.

The chain joins TRBV7-9 to TRBJ2-3; maybe TRBD2 (6 bases). Germline CDR1 and CDR2: SEHNR and FQNEAQ (reference sequence). This CDR3 contains 14 residues. V dropped 5 bases and J dropped 2 bases, with 11 bases sitting between them. The CDR3 sequence is CASSLRDFTDTQYF. Written as DNA, the CDR3 is TGTGCCAGCAGCCTTCGGGACTTCACAGATACGCAGTATTTT.

This rearrangement joins TRBV3-1 (or the pseudogene TRBV3-2) to TRBJ1-3; the D is unclear. The V and J ends lost 1 base and 4 bases respectively, with 5 bases between them. CDR3 length: 13 residues. Germline CDR1 is LGHDT and CDR2 is YNNKEL (reference sequence). The CDR3 nucleotides are TGTGCCAGCAGCCAAGCCGAGGGAAACACCATATATTTT. Translating it yields CASSQAEGNTIYF.

The chain couples TRBV5-1 to TRBJ2-1; 9 bases fit TRBD2. This CDR3 comprises 15 residues. The germline V gene encodes CDR1 SGHRS and CDR2 YFSETQ. J lost 5 bases, V lost 0 bases, and 3 bases had no gene match. In DNA, the CDR3 is TGCGCCAGCAGCTTGGGGACTAGCGTTAACAATGAGCAGTTCTTC. It is translated as CASSLGTSVNNEQFF.

The table lists this clone with a few counts. This chain uses TRBV21-1 with TRBJ2-2; the DNA was not compared with TRBD1, the D call given in the table. TRBV21-1 is a recognized pseudogene. CDR3 length equals 17 residues. CDR3 DNA sequence: TGTGCCAGCAGTAACTTCATATACACAGGCTTGACCGGGGAGCTGTTTTTT. Its translation: CASSNFIYTGLTGELFF.

The J gene is TRBJ1-1, the V gene TRBV6-5; 8 bases fit TRBD1. Germline-derived CDR1 and CDR2 are MNHEY and SVGAGI. With V trimmed by 6 bases and J by 1 base, 4 bases remained unmatched. This CDR3 region has 14 residues. The CDR3 reads CASSWTGWNTEAFF. For the CDR3, the DNA is TGTGCCAGCAGCTGGACAGGGTGGAACACTGAAGCTTTCTTT.

The CDR3 nucleotides read TGCAGCGTAGCCTCTAGCGGGAGTCCGGGCGAGCAGTACTTC. Its protein product is CSVASSGSPGEQYF. The rearrangement uses TRBV29-1 and TRBJ2-7, with TRBD2 matching 10 bases. The germline gives CDR1 SQVTM, CDR2 ANQGSEA. The CDR3 spans 14 residues. The J segment lost 6 bases and the V segment lost 6 bases, leaving 11 bases of the junction unmatched.

The V gene is TRBV18, the J gene TRBJ1-6; D perhaps matches TRBD1 (5 bases). CDR3 length equals 15 residues. CDR1 is KGHSH, CDR2 LQKENI, per germline. Trimming shortened V by 2 bases and J by 5 bases, and 10 bases separated the two germline ends. CDR3 sequence: CASSPFRADNSPLHF. The CDR3 DNA is TGTGCCAGCTCACCATTCAGGGCGGATAATTCACCCCTCCACTTT.

The chain joins TRBV28 to TRBJ1-3, with a tentative D call TRBD1 (5 bases). The V end lost 3 bases, the J end lost 4 bases, and 10 bases lay between the germline ends. Per germline, CDR1 MDHEN and CDR2 SYDVKM. This CDR3 is 14 amino acids long. DNA of the CDR3: TGTGCCAGCAGTTTTTCAGGGATAGGAAACACCATATATTTT. Translation gives CASSFSGIGNTIYF.

J is TRBJ2-4 and V is TRBV6-2 or TRBV6-3, with TRBD2 as a possible D gene (7 bases). CDR1 is MNHEY, CDR2 SVGEGT, per germline. The CDR3 length is 12 residues. Trimming pared 3 bases from V and 15 bases from J, leaving 15 bases between. The CDR3 DNA follows: TGTGCCAGCAGTTATGGGGGCGGGAGTTTGTACTTC. Protein: CASSYGGGSLYF.

The chain links TRBV6-1 to TRBJ2-3; TRBD2 matches at 9 bases. V was pared by 1 base and J by 5 bases, with 4 bases of the junction left unmatched. There are 15 residues in the CDR3. Germline V gives CDR1 MNHNS, CDR2 SASEGT. The DNA of the CDR3 is TGTGCCAGCAGTGAAGACTGGCGGGAGGGAGATACGCAGTATTTT. This codes for CASSEDWREGDTQYF.